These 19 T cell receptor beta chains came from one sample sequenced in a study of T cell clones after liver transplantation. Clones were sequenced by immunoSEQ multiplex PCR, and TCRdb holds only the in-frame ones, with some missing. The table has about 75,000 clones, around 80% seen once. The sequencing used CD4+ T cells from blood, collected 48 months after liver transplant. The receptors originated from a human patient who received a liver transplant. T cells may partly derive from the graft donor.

DNA for the CDR3: TGTGCCAGCAGTGAAGTACCACTATATGGCTACACCTTC. It yields the protein CASSEVPLYGYTF. This rearrangement joins TRBV2 to TRBJ1-2, with D unresolved. CDR1 SNHLY and CDR2 FYNNEI come from the germline V gene. The CDR3 is 13 residues long. V lost 1 base and J 5 bases, leaving 8 bases between the germline ends. Based on the CDR3 plus reference TRBV2 and TRBJ1-2, the full variable domain is EPEVTQTPSHQVTQMGQEVILRCVPISNHLYFYWYRQILGQKVEFLVSFYNNEISEKSEIFDDQFSVERPDGSNFTLKIRSTKLEDSAMYFCASSEVPLYGYTFGSGTRLTVV.

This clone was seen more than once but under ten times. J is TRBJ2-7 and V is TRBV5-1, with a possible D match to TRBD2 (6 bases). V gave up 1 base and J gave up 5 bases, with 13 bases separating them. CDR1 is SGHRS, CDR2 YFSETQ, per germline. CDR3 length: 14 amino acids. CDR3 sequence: CASSLRGSRNEQYF. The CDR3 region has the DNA TGCGCCAGCAGCTTGCGGGGGAGTAGAAACGAGCAGTACTTC. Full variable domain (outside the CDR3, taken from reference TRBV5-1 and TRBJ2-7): KAGVTQTPRYLIKTRGQQVTLSCSPISGHRSVSWYQQTPGQGLQFLFEYFSETQRNKGNFPGRFSGRQFSNSRSEMNVSTLELGDSALYLCASSLRGSRNEQYFGPGTRLTVT.

The CDR3 bases are TGTGCCAGCAGCCCGAGCCCCAGGGCGGGCAATCAGCCCCAGCATTTT. This translates into CASSPSPRAGNQPQHF. The chain combines TRBV11-2 with TRBJ1-5; D may be TRBD1 (5 bases). This CDR3 has 16 amino acids. The V and J ends lost 5 bases and 2 bases respectively, with 16 bases between them. Germline CDR1 SGHAT, CDR2 FQNNGV.

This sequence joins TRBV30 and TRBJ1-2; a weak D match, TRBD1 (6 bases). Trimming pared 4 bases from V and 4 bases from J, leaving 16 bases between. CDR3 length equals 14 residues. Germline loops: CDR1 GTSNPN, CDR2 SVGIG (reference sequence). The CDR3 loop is CAWNQGSGSYGYTF. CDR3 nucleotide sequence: TGTGCCTGGAATCAGGGGAGCGGGTCCTATGGCTACACCTTC.

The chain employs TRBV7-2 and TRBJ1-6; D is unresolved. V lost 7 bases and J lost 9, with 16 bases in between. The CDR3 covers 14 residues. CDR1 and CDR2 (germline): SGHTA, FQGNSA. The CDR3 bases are TGTGCCAGCAACCTGGGAGAACTCGGTTCACCCCTCCACTTT. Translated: CASNLGELGSPLHF.

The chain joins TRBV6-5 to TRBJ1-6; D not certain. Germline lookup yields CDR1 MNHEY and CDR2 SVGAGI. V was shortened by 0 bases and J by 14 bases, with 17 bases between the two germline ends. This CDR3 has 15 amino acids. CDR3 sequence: CASSYSATIGQTLHF. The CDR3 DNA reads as TGTGCCAGCAGTTACTCCGCGACCATTGGGCAAACCCTCCACTTT.

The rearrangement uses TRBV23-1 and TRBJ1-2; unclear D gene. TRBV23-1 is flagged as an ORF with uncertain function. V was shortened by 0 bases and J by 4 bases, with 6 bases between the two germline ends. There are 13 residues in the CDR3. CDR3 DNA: TGCGCCAGCAGTCAATCATACCCCTATGGCTACACCTTC. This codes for CASSQSYPYGYTF.

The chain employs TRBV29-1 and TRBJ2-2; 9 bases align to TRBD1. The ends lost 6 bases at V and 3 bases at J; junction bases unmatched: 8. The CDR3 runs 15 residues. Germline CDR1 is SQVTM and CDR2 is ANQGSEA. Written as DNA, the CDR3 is TGCAGCGTACCCAGCACAGGGGGCTACACCGGGGAGCTGTTTTTT. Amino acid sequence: CSVPSTGGYTGELFF.

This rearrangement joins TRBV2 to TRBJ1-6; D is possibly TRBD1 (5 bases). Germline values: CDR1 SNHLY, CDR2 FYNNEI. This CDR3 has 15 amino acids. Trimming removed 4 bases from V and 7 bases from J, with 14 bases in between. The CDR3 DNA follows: TGTGCCAGCAGTGCCCACGACAGTTTAAATTCACCCCTCCACTTT. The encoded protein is CASSAHDSLNSPLHF.

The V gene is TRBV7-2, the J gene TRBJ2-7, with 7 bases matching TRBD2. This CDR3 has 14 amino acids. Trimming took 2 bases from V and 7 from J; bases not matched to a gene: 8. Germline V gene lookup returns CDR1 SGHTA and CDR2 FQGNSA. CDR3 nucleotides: TGTGCCAGCAGCTTATGGGGGGGAGAGAATGAGCAGTACTTC. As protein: CASSLWGGENEQYF.

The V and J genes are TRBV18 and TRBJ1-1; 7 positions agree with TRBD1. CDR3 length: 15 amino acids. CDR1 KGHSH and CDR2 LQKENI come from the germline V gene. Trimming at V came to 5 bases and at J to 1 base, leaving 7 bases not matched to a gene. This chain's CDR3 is CASSIGQDWNTEAFF. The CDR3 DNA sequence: TGTGCCAGCTCAATTGGACAGGACTGGAACACTGAAGCTTTCTTT.

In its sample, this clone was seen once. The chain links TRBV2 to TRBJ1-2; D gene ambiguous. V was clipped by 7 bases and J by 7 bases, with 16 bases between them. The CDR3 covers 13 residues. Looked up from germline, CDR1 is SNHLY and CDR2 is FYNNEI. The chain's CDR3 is CASNGFISGGYTF. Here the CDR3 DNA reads TGTGCCAGCAACGGATTTATTTCGGGTGGCTACACCTTC.

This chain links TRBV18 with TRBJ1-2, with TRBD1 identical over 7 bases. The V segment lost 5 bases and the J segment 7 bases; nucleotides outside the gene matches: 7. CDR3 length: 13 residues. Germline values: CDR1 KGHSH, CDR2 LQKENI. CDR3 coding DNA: TGTGCCAGCTCATCTAGGGACAGCTCTGGCTACACCTTC. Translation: CASSSRDSSGYTF.

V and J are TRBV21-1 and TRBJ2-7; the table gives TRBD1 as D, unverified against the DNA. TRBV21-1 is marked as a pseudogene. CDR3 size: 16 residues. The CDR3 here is CASSSHVGTVTYEQYF. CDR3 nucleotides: TGTGCCAGCAGCTCGCATGTGGGGACAGTAACCTACGAGCAGTACTTC.

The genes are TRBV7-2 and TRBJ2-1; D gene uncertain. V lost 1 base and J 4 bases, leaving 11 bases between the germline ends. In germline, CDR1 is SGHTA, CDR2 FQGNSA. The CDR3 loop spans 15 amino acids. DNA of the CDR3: TGTGCCAGCAGCTTAGTTCGATCGCAATACAATGAGCAGTTCTTC. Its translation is CASSLVRSQYNEQFF.

The CDR3 region has the DNA TGTGCCACTGCGGGGGAGGGGGATACGCAGTATTTT. Encoded protein: CATAGEGDTQYF. The chain uses TRBV10-3 and TRBJ2-3; TRBD2 matches 7 bases. V shed 10 bases, J shed 6 bases, and the junction held 7 bases outside the gene matches. The germline V gene encodes CDR1 ENHRY and CDR2 SYGVKD. The CDR3 has 12 amino acids.

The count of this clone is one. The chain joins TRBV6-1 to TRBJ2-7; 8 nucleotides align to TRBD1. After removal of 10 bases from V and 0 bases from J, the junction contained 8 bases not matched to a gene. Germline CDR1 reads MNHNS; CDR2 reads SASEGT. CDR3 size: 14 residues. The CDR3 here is CATGQGGSSYEQYF. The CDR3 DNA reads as TGTGCCACAGGACAGGGAGGTTCCTCCTACGAGCAGTACTTC.

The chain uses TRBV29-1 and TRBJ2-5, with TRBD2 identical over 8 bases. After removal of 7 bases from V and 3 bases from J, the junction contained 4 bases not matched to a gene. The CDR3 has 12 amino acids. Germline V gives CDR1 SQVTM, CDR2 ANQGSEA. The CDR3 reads CSASGSEETQYF. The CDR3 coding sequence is TGCAGCGCTAGCGGGTCAGAAGAGACCCAGTACTTC.

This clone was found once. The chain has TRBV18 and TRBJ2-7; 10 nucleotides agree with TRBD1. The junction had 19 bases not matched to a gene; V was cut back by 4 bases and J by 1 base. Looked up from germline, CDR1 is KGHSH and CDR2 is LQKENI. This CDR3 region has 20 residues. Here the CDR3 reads CASSRSSGTGALPLSYEQYF. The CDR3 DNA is TGTGCCAGCTCACGCAGCTCCGGGACAGGGGCCCTACCCCTATCCTACGAGCAGTACTTC.